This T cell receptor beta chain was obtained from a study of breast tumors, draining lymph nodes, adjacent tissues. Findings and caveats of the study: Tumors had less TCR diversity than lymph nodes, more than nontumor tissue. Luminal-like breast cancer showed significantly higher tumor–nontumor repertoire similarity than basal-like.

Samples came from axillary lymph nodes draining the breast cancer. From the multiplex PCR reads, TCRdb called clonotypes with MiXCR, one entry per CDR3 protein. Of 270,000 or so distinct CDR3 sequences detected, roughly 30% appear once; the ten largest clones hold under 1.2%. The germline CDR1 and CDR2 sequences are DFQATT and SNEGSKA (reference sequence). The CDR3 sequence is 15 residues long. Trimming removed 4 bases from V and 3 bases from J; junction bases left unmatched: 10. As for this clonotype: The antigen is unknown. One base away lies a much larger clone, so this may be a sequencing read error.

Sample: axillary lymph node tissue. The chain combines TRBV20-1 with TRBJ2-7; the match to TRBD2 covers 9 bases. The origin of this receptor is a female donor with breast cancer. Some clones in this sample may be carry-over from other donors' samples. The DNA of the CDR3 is TGCAGTGCTAAAGGGGAGCGGGAGGACGTCTACGAGCAGTACTTC. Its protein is CSAKGEREDVYEQYF.